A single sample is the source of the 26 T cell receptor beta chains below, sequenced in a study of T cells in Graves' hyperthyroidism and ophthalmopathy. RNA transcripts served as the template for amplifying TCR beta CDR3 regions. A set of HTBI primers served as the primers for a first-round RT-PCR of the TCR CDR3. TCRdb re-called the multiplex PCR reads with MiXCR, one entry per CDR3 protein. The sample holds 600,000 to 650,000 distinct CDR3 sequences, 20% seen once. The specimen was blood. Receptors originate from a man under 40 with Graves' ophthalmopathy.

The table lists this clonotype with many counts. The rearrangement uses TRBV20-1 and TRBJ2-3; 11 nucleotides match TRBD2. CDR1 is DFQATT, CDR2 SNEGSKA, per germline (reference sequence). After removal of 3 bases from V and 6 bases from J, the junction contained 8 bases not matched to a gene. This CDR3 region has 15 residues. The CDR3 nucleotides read TGCAGTGCTAGTGTTACTAGCGGGAGTACGGATACGCAGTATTTT. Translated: CSASVTSGSTDTQYF.

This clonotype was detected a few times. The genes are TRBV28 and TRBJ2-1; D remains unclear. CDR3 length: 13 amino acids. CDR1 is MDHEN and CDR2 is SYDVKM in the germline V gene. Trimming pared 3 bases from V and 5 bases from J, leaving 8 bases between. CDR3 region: CASSFILNNEQFF. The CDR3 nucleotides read TGTGCCAGCAGTTTCATACTAAACAATGAGCAGTTCTTC.

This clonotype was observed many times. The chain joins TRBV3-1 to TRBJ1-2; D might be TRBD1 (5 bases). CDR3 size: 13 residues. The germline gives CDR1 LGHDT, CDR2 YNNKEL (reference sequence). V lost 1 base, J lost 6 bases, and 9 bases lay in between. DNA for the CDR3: TGTGCCAGCAGCCAAGGGGGGATCGATGGCTACACCTTC. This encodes CASSQGGIDGYTF.

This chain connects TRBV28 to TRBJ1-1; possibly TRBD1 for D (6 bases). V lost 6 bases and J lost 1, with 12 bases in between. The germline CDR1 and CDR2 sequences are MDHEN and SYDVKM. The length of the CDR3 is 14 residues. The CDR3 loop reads CASRDGRGNTEAFF. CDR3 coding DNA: TGTGCCAGCAGGGACGGCAGGGGGAACACTGAAGCTTTCTTT.

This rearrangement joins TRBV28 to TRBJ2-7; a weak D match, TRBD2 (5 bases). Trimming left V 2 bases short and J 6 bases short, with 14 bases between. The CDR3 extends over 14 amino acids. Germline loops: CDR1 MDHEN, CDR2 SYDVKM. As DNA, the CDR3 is TGTGCCAGCAGTTTAGTTGCCCCTCGGGGCGAGCAGTACTTC. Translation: CASSLVAPRGEQYF. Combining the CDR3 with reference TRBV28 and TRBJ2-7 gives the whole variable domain DVKVTQSSRYLVKRTGEKVFLECVQDMDHENMFWYRQDPGLGLRLIYFSYDVKMKEKGDIPEGYSVSREKKERFSLILESASTNQTSMYLCASSLVAPRGEQYFGPGTRLTVT.

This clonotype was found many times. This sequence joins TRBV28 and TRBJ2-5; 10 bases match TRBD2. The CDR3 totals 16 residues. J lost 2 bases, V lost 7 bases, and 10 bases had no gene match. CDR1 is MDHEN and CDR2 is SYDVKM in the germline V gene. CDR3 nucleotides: TGTGCCAGCACCCGGATGGGGACTAGCGAGCAAGAGACCCAGTACTTC. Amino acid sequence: CASTRMGTSEQETQYF.

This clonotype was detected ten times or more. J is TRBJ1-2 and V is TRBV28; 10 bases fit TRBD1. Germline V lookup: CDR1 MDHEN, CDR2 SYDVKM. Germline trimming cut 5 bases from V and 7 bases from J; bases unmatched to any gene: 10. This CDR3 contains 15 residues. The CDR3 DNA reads TGTGCCAGCAGTAACTCTCCCGGGACAGGGGTTGGCTACACCTTC. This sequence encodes CASSNSPGTGVGYTF.

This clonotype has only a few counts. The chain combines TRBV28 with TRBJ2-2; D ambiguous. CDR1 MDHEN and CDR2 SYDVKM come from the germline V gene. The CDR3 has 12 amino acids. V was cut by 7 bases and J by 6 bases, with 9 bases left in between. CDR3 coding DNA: TGTGCCAGCATAACGGGCGCCGGGGAGCTGTTTTTT. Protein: CASITGAGELFF.

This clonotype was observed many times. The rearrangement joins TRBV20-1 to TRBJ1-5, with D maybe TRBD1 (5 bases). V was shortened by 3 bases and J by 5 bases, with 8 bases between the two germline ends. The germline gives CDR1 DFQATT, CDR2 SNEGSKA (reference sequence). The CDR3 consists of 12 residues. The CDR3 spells CSARTGDQPQHF. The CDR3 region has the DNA TGCAGTGCTAGGACGGGGGATCAGCCCCAGCATTTT.

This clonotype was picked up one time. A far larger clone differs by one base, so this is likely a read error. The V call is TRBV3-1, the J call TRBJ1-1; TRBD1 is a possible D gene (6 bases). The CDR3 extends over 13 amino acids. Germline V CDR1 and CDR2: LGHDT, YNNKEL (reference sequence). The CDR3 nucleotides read TGTGCCGGCAGCCTTACAGGGTTCACTGAAGCTTTCTTT. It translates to CAGSLTGFTEAFF.

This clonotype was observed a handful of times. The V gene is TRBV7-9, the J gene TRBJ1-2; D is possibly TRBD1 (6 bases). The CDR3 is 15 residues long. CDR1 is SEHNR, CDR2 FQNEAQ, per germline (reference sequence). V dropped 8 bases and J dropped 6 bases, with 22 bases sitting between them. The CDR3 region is CASGSGGGPQDGYTF. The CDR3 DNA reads TGTGCCAGCGGCTCGGGGGGGGGGCCCCAGGATGGCTACACCTTC.

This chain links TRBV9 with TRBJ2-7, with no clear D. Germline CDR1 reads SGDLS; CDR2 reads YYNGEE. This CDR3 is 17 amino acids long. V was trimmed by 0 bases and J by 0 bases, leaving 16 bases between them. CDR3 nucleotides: TGTGCCAGCAGCGTAGTTTACTCGTTTAACTGCTCCTACGAGCAGTACTTC. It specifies CASSVVYSFNCSYEQYF.

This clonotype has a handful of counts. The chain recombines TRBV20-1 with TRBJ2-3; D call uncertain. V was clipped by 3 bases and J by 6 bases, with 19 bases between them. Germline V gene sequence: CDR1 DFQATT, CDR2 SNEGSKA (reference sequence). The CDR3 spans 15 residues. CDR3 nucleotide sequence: TGCAGTGCTAGCCCTCGGACCTTCCCCACGGATACGCAGTATTTT. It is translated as CSASPRTFPTDTQYF.

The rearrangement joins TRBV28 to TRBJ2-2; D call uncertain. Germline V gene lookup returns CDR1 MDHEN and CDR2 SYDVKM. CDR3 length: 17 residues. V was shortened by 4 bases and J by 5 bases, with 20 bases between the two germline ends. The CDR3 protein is CASSSRLSERRTGELFF. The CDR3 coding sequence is TGTGCCAGCAGTTCCCGACTGTCCGAGAGGAGAACCGGGGAGCTGTTTTTT.

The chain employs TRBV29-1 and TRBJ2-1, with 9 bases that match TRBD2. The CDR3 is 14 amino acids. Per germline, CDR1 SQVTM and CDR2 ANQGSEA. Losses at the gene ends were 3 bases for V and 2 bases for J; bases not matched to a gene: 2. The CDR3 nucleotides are TGCAGCGTTGACGGCGGGAGGGCCTACAATGAGCAGTTCTTC. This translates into CSVDGGRAYNEQFF.

CDR3 residues: CASSQDPGVTYEQYF. As DNA, the CDR3 is TGTGCCAGCAGCCAAGATCCAGGGGTTACCTACGAGCAGTACTTC. The chain links TRBV3-1 to TRBJ2-7; a weak D match, TRBD1 (6 bases). V shed 0 bases and J shed 2 bases, with 11 bases lying between them. CDR1 is LGHDT and CDR2 is YNNKEL in the germline V gene (reference sequence). The CDR3 loop spans 15 amino acids.

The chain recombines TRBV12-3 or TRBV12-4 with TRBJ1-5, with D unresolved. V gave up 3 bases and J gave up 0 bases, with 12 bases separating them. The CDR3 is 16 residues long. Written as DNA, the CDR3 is TGTGCCAGCAGTTTCCTAAGGACCGATAGCAATCAGCCCCAGCATTTT. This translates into CASSFLRTDSNQPQHF.

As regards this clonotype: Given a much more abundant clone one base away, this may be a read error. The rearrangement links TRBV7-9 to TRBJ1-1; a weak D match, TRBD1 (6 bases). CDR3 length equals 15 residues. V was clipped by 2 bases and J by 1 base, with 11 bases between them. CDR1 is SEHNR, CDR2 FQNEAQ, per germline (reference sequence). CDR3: CASSLKGEANTEAFF. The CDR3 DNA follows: TGTGCCAGCAGCTTAAAGGGGGAAGCGAACACTGAAGCTTTCTTT.

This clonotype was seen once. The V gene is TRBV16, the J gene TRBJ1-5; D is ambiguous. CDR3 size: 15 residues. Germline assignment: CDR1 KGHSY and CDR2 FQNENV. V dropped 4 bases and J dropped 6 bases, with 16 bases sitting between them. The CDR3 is CASSRREWTGQPQHF. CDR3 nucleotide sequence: TGTGCCAGCAGCCGAAGGGAGTGGACCGGTCAGCCCCAGCATTTT.

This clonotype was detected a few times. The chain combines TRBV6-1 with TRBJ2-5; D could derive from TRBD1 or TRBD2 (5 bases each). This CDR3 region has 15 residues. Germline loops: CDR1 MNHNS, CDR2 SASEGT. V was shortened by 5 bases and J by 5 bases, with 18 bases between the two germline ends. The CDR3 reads CASSPGFVGRETQYF. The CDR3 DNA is TGTGCCAGCAGTCCAGGGTTTGTGGGACGGGAGACCCAGTACTTC.

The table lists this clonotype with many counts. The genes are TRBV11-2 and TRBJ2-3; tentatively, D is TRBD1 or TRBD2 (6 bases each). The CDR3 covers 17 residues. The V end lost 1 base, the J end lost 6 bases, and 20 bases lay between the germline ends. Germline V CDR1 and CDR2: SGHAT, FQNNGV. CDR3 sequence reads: CASSLVGAASAPDTQYF. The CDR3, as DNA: TGTGCCAGCAGCTTAGTGGGGGCCGCTAGCGCGCCCGATACGCAGTATTTT. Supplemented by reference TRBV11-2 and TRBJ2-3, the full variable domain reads EAGVAQSPRYKIIEKRQSVAFWCNPISGHATLYWYQQILGQGPKLLIQFQNNGVVDDSQLPKDRFSAERLKGVDSTLKIQPAKLEDSAVYLCASSLVGAASAPDTQYFGPGTRLTVL.

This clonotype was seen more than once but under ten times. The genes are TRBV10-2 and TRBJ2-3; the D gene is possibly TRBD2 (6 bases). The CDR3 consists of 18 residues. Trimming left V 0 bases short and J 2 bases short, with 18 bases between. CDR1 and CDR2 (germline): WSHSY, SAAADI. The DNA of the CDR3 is TGCGCCAGCAGTGAGTCGACCCTTCATAGCGGCTCCACAGATACGCAGTATTTT. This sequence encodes CASSESTLHSGSTDTQYF.

This CDR3 reads CASSQEEDYAIKRREQFF. The CDR3 DNA is TGTGCCAGCAGCCAAGAAGAAGACTACGCGATAAAACGGCGTGAGCAGTTCTTC. V is TRBV3-1 and J is TRBJ2-1; TRBD2 is a possible D gene (5 bases). V was pared by 0 bases and J by 9 bases, with 24 bases between. This CDR3 has 18 amino acids. Germline V gives CDR1 LGHDT, CDR2 YNNKEL (reference sequence).

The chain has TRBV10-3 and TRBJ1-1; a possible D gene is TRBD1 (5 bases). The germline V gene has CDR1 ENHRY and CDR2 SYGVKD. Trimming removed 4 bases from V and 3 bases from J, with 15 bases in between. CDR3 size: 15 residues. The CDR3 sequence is CAISVRGASYTEAFF. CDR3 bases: TGTGCCATCAGTGTGCGGGGCGCGTCGTACACTGAAGCTTTCTTT.

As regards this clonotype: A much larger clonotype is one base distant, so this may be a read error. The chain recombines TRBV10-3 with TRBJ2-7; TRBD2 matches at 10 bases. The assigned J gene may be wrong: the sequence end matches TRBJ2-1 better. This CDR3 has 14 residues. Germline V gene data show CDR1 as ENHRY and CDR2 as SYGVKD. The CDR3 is CAISKGTSDYEQFF. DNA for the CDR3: TGTGCCATCAGTAAAGGGACTAGCGACTACGAGCAGTTCTTC.

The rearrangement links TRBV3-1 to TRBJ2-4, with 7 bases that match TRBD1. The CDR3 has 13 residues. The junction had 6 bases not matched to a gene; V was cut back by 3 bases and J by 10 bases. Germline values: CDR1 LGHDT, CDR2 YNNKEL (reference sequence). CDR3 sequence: CASSQGTVGIQYF. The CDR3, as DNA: TGTGCCAGCAGCCAGGGGACAGTCGGAATTCAGTACTTC.